The TCR beta chain under discussion was sequenced for a study of shared clonotypes between healthy human individuals. In the original processing: Junction-only immunoSEQ data arrived without quality scores, meaning filtering differed. TCRdb's table, derived via immunoSEQ multiplex PCR, lists solely in-frame clones and lacks some. V and J calls plus clone size are reproduced from that table; the DNA served to infer D and trimming. The sample lists 550,000 to 850,000 clones, roughly 72% occurring once. The V and J ends lost 6 bases and 5 bases respectively, with 16 bases between them. CDR1 is MGHRA and CDR2 is YSYEKL in the germline V gene. The CDR3 length is 15 residues. Notes on the study in general: Clonotypes shared by all four sorted-subset donors had higher generation probabilities than non-shared clonotypes. The small donor group covered limited genetic and exposure diversity.

A CD45RA+ naive subset and a CD45RA-negative memory subset were split from CD4+ cells. A note on this clone: Its antigen is as yet unknown.

This TCR came from a woman aged 30 to 39 in good health. This sequence joins TRBV4-1 and TRBJ1-4; D is unclear. The sample taken for sequencing was memory CD4+ T cells sorted from blood. Documented subset: CD45RA-negative fraction. The CDR3 reads CASRGPTAGNEKLFF. CDR3 coding DNA: TGCGCCAGCAGAGGTCCCACAGCTGGGAATGAAAAACTGTTTTTT.